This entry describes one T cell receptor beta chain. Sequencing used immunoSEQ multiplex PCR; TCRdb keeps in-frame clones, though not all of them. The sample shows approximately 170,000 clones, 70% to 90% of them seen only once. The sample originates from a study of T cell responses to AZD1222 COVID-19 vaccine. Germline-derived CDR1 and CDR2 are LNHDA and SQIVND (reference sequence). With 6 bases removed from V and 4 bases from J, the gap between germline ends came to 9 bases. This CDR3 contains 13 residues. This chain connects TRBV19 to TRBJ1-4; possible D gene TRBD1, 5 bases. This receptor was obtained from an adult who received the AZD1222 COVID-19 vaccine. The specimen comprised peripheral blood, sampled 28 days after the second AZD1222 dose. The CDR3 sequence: CASSRQINEKLFF. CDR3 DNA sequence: TGTGCCAGTAGCCGACAGATTAATGAAAAACTGTTTTTT.